The entry below describes one T cell receptor (beta chain). There is no known antigen for this receptor. At one end, the junction sequence differs from germline, possibly due to a read error. This sample is drawn from a study of blood T cells in healthy people across ages (dated by TCRdb to the mid-2010s). Regarding the complete study: In model experiments, template switching captured roughly one uniquely barcoded TCR beta cDNA molecule for every two T cells. Using deep sequencing normalized with unique cDNA molecular identifiers, the study measured how TCR beta repertoire diversity changes with age. Four age groups were formed from the donors: young (average roughly 15 years), middle-aged (approximately 40), aged (roughly 58) and long-lived (about 80). To avoid experimental bias, donors of different ages were spread randomly across the sequencing lanes. Using the same blood draw, the study looked at two additional independent replicas of 1 million unique cDNA reads for two donors, one aged 18 to 29 and the other aged 80 or older. Overall study results and their limits: Because the CMV infection status of the donors was unknown, age-related changes in expanded clonotypes may potentially have been confounded. Observed TCR beta diversity per million T cells fell roughly linearly with age, and a significant reduction was already apparent by age about 38. A strong correlation was found between observed TCR beta diversity and the percentage of naive T cells measured by flow cytometry. Since profiling was done on bulk unsorted PBMCs, naive and antigen-experienced compartments could not be conclusively compared. Total diversity estimates from one million sequenced T cells were considered lower bounds and underestimates. Compared with the aged group, the long-lived group had more naive CD4+ T cells, fewer expanded clones and increased TCR diversity, suggesting age selection.

Receptor libraries were prepared by 5' RACE. Instrument on record: Illumina HiSeq 2500. A second roughly 6 to 12 cycle PCR used a sample-barcoded 5' primer and a J-beta primer mix. A unique molecular identifier was introduced onto each TCR beta cDNA molecule by a template-switch 5' adaptor carrying 12 random nucleotides. Each sample yielded at least 3 million CDR3-containing paired-end reads. First-strand cDNA was synthesized from all RNA with the Mint cDNA synthesis kit, primed by a TRBC-specific oligonucleotide. All cDNA was treated with uracil-DNA glycosylase and then went through a first 18-cycle PCR with the universal primers M1SS and BC2_uni_R. Regarding the original processing steps: Each sample was normalized by randomly selecting 1 million high-quality reads, each carrying a distinct molecular identifier. Instead of being binned into consensus sequences, reads that shared molecular identifiers were thrown out. MiTCR, run with a Q25 quality threshold and the strictest error-elimination algorithm, handled CDR3 identification, clonotype clustering and error correction. A nonparametric unseen species model with Euler transformation was used to estimate a lower bound on total TCR beta diversity. TCRdb reanalyzed the raw reads on its own, using fastp at Q25 for trimming and MiXCR for clone calling, and kept in-frame beta chains. Identical CDR3 proteins give one entry, which carries the most common genes and DNA. The V and J calls and clone size are TCRdb's, not the authors'. This sample holds more than 700,000 distinct CDR3 sequences; about 45% were observed only once. Together, the top ten hold about a sixth of the sample.

Donors were a few dozen systemically healthy Caucasian individuals from Russia aged roughly 6 to 90 years. Each donor gave 8 to 10 milliliters of peripheral blood, drawn into EDTA-treated Vacutainer tubes. Ficoll-Paque density-gradient centrifugation was used to isolate PBMCs, with at least 7 million obtained per sample. Trizol reagent was used to extract total RNA from PBMCs, with at least 5.5 micrograms per sample. For every donor, flow cytometry on a PBMC aliquot measured the percentage of naive CD45RAhigh/CD27high T cells. The sequence derives from a man older than 75 in good health. Sequencing was performed on blood.

The CDR3 region has the sequence CASNTGGGTHNKQFF. The nucleotide sequence reads TGTGCCAGCAACACGGGCGGGGGGACCCACAATAAGCAGTTCTTC. The chain employs TRBV11-2 and TRBJ2-1; 8 central bases correspond to TRBD2. CDR1 and CDR2, per the germline V gene, are SGHAT and FQNNGV. Including cysteine and phenylalanine, the CDR3 has 15 amino acids. Only the CDR3 portion is preserved as DNA: 45 bases, with reading frame beginning at the first base.